Listed below are T cell receptor beta chains from one sample, sequenced in a study of T cell changes during pregnancy in multiple sclerosis. TCRdb keeps only in-frame clones here, not all; method: immunoSEQ multiplex PCR. Of 20,000 to 30,000 clones listed, approximately 89% are singletons. This sample comprised CD8+ T cells from peripheral blood mononuclear cells, obtained in the second trimester of pregnancy. The receptor set was obtained from a female donor with multiple sclerosis, enrolled in a pregnancy study. The CDR3 runs from the conserved cysteine through the conserved F or W. Fields, in order: D gene, J gene, clone size, V gene, CDR3 protein, CDR3 DNA. D genes are given only for firm matches. A row's size may be missing; if present it is once, few, many or a size class.

TRBD1 TRBJ1-4 once TRBV19 CASSIPGQGTGEKLFF TGTGCCAGTAGTATCCCGGGACAGGGCACTGGGGAAAAACTGTTTTTT
- TRBJ2-7 few TRBV25-1 CASSDQGGSYEQYF TGTGCCAGCAGTGATCAGGGGGGTAGTTACGAGCAGTACTTC
TRBD2 TRBJ2-7 once TRBV30 CAWSLEAGVHEQYF TGTGCCTGGAGCTTGGAGGCGGGAGTTCACGAGCAGTACTTC
- TRBJ2-1 - TRBV7-3 CASSPWGVYNEQFF TGTGCCAGCAGCCCTTGGGGGGTCTACAATGAGCAGTTCTTC
- TRBJ2-3 few TRBV5-4 CASSLTGGVDTQYF TGTGCCAGCAGCTTAACAGGGGGGGTAGATACGCAGTATTTT
- TRBJ2-4 - TRBV12-2 CASRLAAPSGTGLAKNIQYF TGTGCAAGTCGCTTAGCGGCCCCCTCCGGGACAGGGTTAGCCAAAAACATTCAGTACTTC
- TRBJ2-1 - TRBV9 CASSNDYEQFF TGTGCCAGCAGTAATGACTATGAGCAGTTCTTC
TRBD2 TRBJ2-7 - TRBV7-3 CASSPGGESYEQYF TGTGCCAGCAGCCCGGGGGGTGAGTCCTACGAGCAGTACTTC
- TRBJ2-3 - TRBV27 CASRGLGWDTQYF TGTGCCAGCAGGGGGCTAGGGTGGGATACGCAGTATTTT
- TRBJ2-2 once TRBV9 CASSVDWTVNTGELFF TGTGCCAGCAGCGTAGACTGGACAGTCAACACCGGGGAGCTGTTTTTT
TRBD1 TRBJ1-1 - TRBV27 CASRKTGGDTEAFF TGTGCCAGCAGGAAGACAGGGGGGGACACTGAAGCTTTCTTT
- TRBJ1-5 - TRBV18 CASSPNAGNQPQHF TGTGCCAGCTCACCCAATGCGGGCAATCAGCCCCAGCATTTT
TRBD1 TRBJ1-3 - TRBV27 CASNSDRGRLAGNTIYF TGTGCCAGCAACTCCGACAGGGGAAGGTTGGCTGGAAACACCATATATTTT
TRBD2 TRBJ2-7 - TRBV27 CATGTSVPYEQYF TGTGCCACCGGGACTAGCGTTCCCTACGAGCAGTACTTC
TRBD2 TRBJ2-5 - TRBV4-3 CASSLSLAGPQETQYF TGCGCCAGCAGCCTCAGCCTAGCGGGGCCCCAAGAGACCCAGTACTTC
- TRBJ2-1 - TRBV5-4 CASSLSLARAHNEQFF TGTGCCAGCAGCTTGAGTCTGGCCAGGGCCCACAATGAGCAGTTCTTC
- TRBJ2-5 - TRBV5-1 CASSLGAETQYF TGCGCCAGCAGCTTGGGGGCGGAGACCCAGTACTTC
TRBD1 TRBJ1-2 - TRBV5-1 CASRALGGANYGYTF TGCGCCAGCCGTGCTCTAGGGGGCGCGAACTATGGCTACACCTTC
TRBD1 TRBJ1-2 once TRBV6-5 CASSGGTGYGYTF TGTGCCAGCAGCGGCGGGACAGGGTATGGCTACACCTTC